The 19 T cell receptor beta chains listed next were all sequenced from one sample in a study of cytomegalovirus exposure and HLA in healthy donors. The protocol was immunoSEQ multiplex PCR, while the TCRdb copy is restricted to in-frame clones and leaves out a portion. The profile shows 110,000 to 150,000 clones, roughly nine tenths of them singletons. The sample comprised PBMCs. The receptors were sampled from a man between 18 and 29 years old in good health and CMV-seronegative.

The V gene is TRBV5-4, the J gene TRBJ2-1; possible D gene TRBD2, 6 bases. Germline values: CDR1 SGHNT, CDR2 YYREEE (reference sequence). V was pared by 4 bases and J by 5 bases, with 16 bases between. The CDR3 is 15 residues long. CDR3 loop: CASSGMGREHNEQFF. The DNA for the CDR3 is TGTGCCAGCAGCGGGATGGGACGGGAGCACAATGAGCAGTTCTTC. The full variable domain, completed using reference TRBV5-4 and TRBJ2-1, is ETGVTQSPTHLIKTRGQQVTLRCSSQSGHNTVSWYQQALGQGPQFIFQYYREEENGRGNFPPRFSGLQFPNYSSELNVNALELDDSALYLCASSGMGREHNEQFFGPGTRLTVL.

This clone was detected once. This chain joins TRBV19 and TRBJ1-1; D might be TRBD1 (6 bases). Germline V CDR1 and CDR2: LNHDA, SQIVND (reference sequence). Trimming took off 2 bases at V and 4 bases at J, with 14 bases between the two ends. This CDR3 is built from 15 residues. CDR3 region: CASSISGGVGTEAFF. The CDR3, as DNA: TGTGCCAGTAGTATAAGTGGGGGCGTGGGCACTGAAGCTTTCTTT.

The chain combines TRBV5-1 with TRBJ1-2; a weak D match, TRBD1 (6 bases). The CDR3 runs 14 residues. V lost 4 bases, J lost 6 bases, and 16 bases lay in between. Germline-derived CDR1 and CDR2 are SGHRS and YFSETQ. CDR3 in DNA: TGCGCCAGCAGCCGCCCTACAGGGTCGGATGGCTACACCTTC. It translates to CASSRPTGSDGYTF.

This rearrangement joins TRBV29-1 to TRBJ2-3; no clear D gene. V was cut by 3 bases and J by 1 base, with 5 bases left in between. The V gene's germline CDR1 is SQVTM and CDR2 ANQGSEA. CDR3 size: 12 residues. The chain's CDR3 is CSVERGTDTQYF. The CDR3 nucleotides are TGCAGCGTTGAGCGAGGCACAGATACGCAGTATTTT.

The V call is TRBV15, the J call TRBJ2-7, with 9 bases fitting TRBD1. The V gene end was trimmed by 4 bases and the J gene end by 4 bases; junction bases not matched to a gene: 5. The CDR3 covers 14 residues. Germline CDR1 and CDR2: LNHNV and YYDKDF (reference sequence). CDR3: CATSTRDRVYEQYF. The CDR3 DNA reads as TGTGCCACCAGCACCCGGGACAGGGTTTACGAGCAGTACTTC.

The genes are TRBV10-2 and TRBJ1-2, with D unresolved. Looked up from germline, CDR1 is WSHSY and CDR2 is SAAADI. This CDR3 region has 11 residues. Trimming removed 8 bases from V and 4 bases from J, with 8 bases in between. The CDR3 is CASSGVYGYTF. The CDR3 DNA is TGCGCCAGCTCCGGGGTCTATGGCTACACCTTC.

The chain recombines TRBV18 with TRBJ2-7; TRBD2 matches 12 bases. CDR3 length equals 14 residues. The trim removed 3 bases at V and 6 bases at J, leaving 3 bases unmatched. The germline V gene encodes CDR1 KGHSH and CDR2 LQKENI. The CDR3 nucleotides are TGTGCCAGCTCACCGGAGGGACTAGCGGGCGAGCAGTACGTC. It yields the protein CASSPEGLAGEQYV.

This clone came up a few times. The CDR3 region has the DNA TGTGCCAGCAGCTTCGGCTACGAGCAGTACTTC. This sequence encodes CASSFGYEQYF. The gene calls are TRBV5-8 and TRBJ2-7, with D uncertain. The length of the CDR3 is 11 residues. Trimming removed 2 bases at V and 3 bases at J, with 3 bases between. Germline V CDR1 and CDR2: SGHTS, YDEGEE. The full variable domain, its missing parts supplied by reference TRBV5-8 and TRBJ2-7, is EAGVTQSPTHLIKTRGQQATLRCSPISGHTSVYWYQQALGLGLQFLLWYDEGEERNRGNFPPRFSGRQFPNYSSELNVNALELEDSALYLCASSFGYEQYFGPGTRLTVT.

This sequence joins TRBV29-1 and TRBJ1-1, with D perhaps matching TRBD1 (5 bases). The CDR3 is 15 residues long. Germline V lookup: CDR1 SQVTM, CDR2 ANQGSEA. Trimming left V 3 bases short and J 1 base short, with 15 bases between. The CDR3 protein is CSVDTQGWGNTEAFF. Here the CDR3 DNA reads TGCAGCGTTGATACTCAGGGCTGGGGGAACACTGAAGCTTTCTTT.

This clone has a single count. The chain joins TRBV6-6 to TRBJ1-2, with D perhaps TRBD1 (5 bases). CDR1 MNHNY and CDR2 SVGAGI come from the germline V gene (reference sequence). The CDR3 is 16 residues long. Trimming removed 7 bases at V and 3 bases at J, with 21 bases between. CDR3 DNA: TGTGCCAGCACCAATTCGGGGGAGGTTATGGACTATGGCTACACCTTC. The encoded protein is CASTNSGEVMDYGYTF.

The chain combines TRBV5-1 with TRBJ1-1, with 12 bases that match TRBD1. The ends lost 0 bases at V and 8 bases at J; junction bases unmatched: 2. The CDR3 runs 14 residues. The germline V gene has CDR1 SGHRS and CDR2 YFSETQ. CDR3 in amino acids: CASSLGDRGREAFF. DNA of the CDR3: TGCGCCAGCAGCTTGGGGGACAGGGGGCGGGAAGCTTTCTTT.

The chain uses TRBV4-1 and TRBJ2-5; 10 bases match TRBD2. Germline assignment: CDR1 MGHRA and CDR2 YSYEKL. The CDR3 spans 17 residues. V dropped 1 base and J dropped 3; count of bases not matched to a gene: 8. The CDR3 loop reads CASSQGGSGGLKETQYF. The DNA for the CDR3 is TGCGCCAGCAGCCAAGGGGGTAGCGGGGGGCTCAAAGAGACCCAGTACTTC.

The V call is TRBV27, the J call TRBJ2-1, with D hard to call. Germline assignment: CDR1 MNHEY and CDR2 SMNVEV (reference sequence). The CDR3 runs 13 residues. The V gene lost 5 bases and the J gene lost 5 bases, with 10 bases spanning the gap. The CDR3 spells CASSLNRNNEQFF. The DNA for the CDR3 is TGTGCCAGCAGTCTTAATCGTAACAATGAGCAGTTCTTC.

The CDR3 nucleotides are TGTGCCAGCAGTTACTCGTATCGGCAGGCAGATACGCAGTATTTT. It yields the protein CASSYSYRQADTQYF. The chain links TRBV6-5 to TRBJ2-3; the D is unclear. CDR1 MNHEY and CDR2 SVGAGI come from the germline V gene. V lost 0 bases to trimming and J lost 4 bases, with 11 bases between them. This CDR3 comprises 15 residues.

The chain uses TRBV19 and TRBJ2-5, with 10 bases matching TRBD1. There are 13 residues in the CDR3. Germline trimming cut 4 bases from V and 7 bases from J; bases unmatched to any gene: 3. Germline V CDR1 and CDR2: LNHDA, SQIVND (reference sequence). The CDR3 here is CASSTGQGGTQYF. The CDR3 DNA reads TGTGCCAGTAGTACCGGACAGGGGGGGACCCAGTACTTC.

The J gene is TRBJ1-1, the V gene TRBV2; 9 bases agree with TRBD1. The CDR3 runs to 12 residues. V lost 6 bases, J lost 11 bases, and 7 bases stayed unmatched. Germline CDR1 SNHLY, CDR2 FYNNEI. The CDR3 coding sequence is TGTGCCAGCAGGCTCGGACAGGGGAGGGCTTTCTTT. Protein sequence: CASRLGQGRAFF.

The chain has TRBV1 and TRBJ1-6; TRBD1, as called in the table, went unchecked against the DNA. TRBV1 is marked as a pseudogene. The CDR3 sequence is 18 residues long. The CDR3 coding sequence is TGCACCAGCAGCCAGAACCATGGACAGGGGGCTTATAATTCACCCCTCCACTTT. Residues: CTSSQNHGQGAYNSPLHF.

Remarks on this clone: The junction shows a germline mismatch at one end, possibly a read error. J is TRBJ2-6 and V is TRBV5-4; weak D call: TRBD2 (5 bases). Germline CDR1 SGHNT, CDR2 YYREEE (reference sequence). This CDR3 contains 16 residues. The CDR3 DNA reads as TGCGCCAGCAGCCCGCGGACGGGGTCTGGGGCCAACGTCCTGACTTTC. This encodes CASSPRTGSGANVLTF.

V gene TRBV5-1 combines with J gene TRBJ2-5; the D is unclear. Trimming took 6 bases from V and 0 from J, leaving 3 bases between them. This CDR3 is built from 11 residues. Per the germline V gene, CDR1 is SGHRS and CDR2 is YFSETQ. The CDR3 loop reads CASTDQETQYF. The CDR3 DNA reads TGCGCCAGCACCGACCAAGAGACCCAGTACTTC.